One and the same sample provided the 26 T cell receptor beta chains below, sequenced in a study of blood T cell repertoires in COVID-19 (dated by TCRdb to between 2020 and 2021). Library prep was done by the immunoSEQ multiplex PCR assay. TCRdb obtained this table from immuneACCESS and retained in-frame rearrangements with V and J assigned. These tables miss some clones; where compared with another copy, unresolved V genes account for less than half of the shortfall, and the remainder is unexplained. The sample data list around 70,000 clones, and about 80% of these were observed just once. 9.5% to 15% of the sample is in the top ten clones. Input material: peripheral blood. These receptors all stem from a human donor in a cohort sampled during active COVID-19.

V and J are TRBV3-1 (or the pseudogene TRBV3-2) and TRBJ2-3, with D maybe TRBD2 (7 bases). The V gene lost 4 bases and the J gene lost 3 bases, with 14 bases spanning the gap. There are 15 residues in the CDR3. Germline-derived CDR1 and CDR2 are LGHDT and YNNKEL (reference sequence). The CDR3 protein is CASSLRGGRTDTQYF. The DNA of the CDR3 is TGTGCCAGCAGCCTGAGGGGGGGGAGAACAGATACGCAGTATTTT.

The chain has TRBV12-5 and TRBJ2-3; 11 nucleotides line up with TRBD2. Germline CDR1 LGHNT, CDR2 FRNRAP. The CDR3 consists of 22 residues. V was clipped by 0 bases and J by 4 bases; unmatched bases: 21. CDR3 in amino acids: CASGLVITPISGRAPSADTQYF. CDR3 bases: TGTGCTAGTGGTTTGGTTATAACCCCGATTAGCGGGAGGGCCCCATCGGCAGATACGCAGTATTTT. The entire variable domain, with the rest obtained from reference TRBV12-5 and TRBJ2-3, is as follows: DARVTQTPRHKVTEMGQEVTMRCQPILGHNTVFWYRQTMMQGLELLAYFRNRAPLDDSGMPKDRFSAEMPDATLATLKIQPSEPRDSAVYFCASGLVITPISGRAPSADTQYFGPGTRLTVL.

This chain links TRBV29-1 with TRBJ2-1; the D gene is possibly TRBD2 (6 bases). Germline CDR1 SQVTM, CDR2 ANQGSEA. This CDR3 has 12 residues. The V gene lost 5 bases and the J gene lost 6 bases, with 11 bases spanning the gap. CDR3 residues: CSVRWDSNEQFF. Here the CDR3 DNA reads TGCAGCGTTCGGTGGGACTCCAATGAGCAGTTCTTC.

This clone was counted only a few times. The gene calls are TRBV7-9 and TRBJ1-1, with D unclear. From germline, CDR1 is SEHNR and CDR2 FQNEAQ (reference sequence). This CDR3 comprises 15 residues. V dropped 5 bases and J dropped 0 bases, with 13 bases sitting between them. In DNA form, the CDR3 reads TGTGCCAGCAGCACAACCGAGGAGATGAACACTGAAGCTTTCTTT. It specifies CASSTTEEMNTEAFF.

The chain carries TRBV19 and TRBJ2-1; TRBD1 matches 7 bases. Germline-derived CDR1 and CDR2 are LNHDA and SQIVND (reference sequence). The trim removed 6 bases at V and 1 base at J, leaving 6 bases unmatched. The CDR3 contains 15 residues. The DNA for the CDR3 is TGTGCCAGTAGGGACCGCAGGGGGTCCTACAATGAGCAGTTCTTC. This translates into CASRDRRGSYNEQFF. Based on the CDR3 plus reference TRBV19 and TRBJ2-1, the full variable domain is DGGITQSPKYLFRKEGQNVTLSCEQNLNHDAMYWYRQDPGQGLRLIYYSQIVNDFQKGDIAEGYSVSREKKESFPLTVTSAQKNPTAFYLCASRDRRGSYNEQFFGPGTRLTVL.

V gene TRBV6-2 or TRBV6-3 combines with J gene TRBJ2-7; D is perhaps TRBD2 (5 bases). With 5 bases removed from V and 0 bases from J, the gap between germline ends came to 17 bases. CDR1 is MNHEY, CDR2 SVGEGT, per germline. CDR3 size: 16 residues. CDR3 nucleotides: TGTGCCAGCAGTCCGAGGACCCCACTAGGCTCCTACGAGCAGTACTTC. Its protein product is CASSPRTPLGSYEQYF.

The gene calls are TRBV5-1 and TRBJ1-1, with D uncertain. Germline V gives CDR1 SGHRS, CDR2 YFSETQ. The CDR3 is 13 residues long. Trimming stripped 5 bases from V and 0 bases from J, with 8 bases between. The CDR3: CASRASMNTEAFF. Written as DNA, the CDR3 is TGCGCCAGCAGGGCATCAATGAACACTGAAGCTTTCTTT.

This clone was recorded a few times. The V and J genes are TRBV7-9 and TRBJ1-1, with 8 bases identical to TRBD1. This CDR3 has 13 residues. Trimming at V came to 4 bases and at J to 5 bases, leaving 3 bases not matched to a gene. Germline CDR1 SEHNR, CDR2 FQNEAQ (reference sequence). The CDR3 bases are TGTGCCAGCAGCTCCCGACAGGGGACTGAAGCTTTCTTT. Encoded protein: CASSSRQGTEAFF.

The chain has TRBV7-9 and TRBJ2-5; D perhaps matches TRBD1 (6 bases). The CDR3 spans 13 residues. Germline CDR1 reads SEHNR; CDR2 reads FQNEAQ (reference sequence). With 5 bases removed from V and 5 bases from J, the gap between germline ends came to 12 bases. The CDR3 is CASSPQGPETQYF. The CDR3 nucleotides read TGTGCCAGCAGCCCCCAGGGGCCCGAGACCCAGTACTTC. The full variable domain, its missing parts supplied by reference TRBV7-9 and TRBJ2-5, is DTGVSQNPRHKITKRGQNVTFRCDPISEHNRLYWYRQTLGQGPEFLTYFQNEAQLEKSRLLSDRFSAERPKGSFSTLEIQRTEQGDSAMYLCASSPQGPETQYFGPGTRLLVL.

This chain uses TRBV5-6 with TRBJ2-4; 10 nucleotides match TRBD2. Unmatched junction bases numbered 5, after V lost 4 bases and J lost 1 base. The CDR3 loop spans 16 amino acids. Germline CDR1 is SGHDT and CDR2 is YYEEEE. CDR3 protein: CASSVTSGKAKNIQYF. In DNA, the CDR3 is TGTGCCAGCAGCGTAACTAGCGGGAAGGCCAAAAACATTCAGTACTTC.

This clone was seen a few times. The chain joins TRBV5-1 to TRBJ2-3; 8 positions agree with TRBD2. This CDR3 is built from 19 residues. With V trimmed by 4 bases and J by 3 bases, 19 bases remained unmatched. Looked up from germline, CDR1 is SGHRS and CDR2 is YFSETQ. This chain's CDR3 is CASSGGAGARTRTTDTQYF. DNA for the CDR3: TGCGCCAGCAGCGGGGGAGCGGGGGCCCGCACCCGTACGACAGATACGCAGTATTTT.

In this sample, this clone turned up a few times. J is TRBJ2-7 and V is TRBV7-9; D is undetermined. In germline, CDR1 is SEHNR, CDR2 FQNEAQ (reference sequence). CDR3 length: 12 residues. Between the trimmed V and J ends, which lost 5 bases and 6 bases, there was a span of 11 bases. The DNA for the CDR3 is TGTGCCAGCAGCGATGTTTACAGCGAGCAGTACGTC. Translated, it gives CASSDVYSEQYV.

V and J are TRBV4-3 and TRBJ1-2; no definite D call. The V end lost 6 bases, the J end lost 7 bases, and 9 bases lay between the germline ends. This CDR3 has 11 residues. Germline V gene sequence: CDR1 LGHNA, CDR2 YSLEER. This CDR3 reads CASRGGLGYTF. The CDR3 DNA reads TGCGCCAGCAGGGGAGGGCTTGGCTACACCTTC.

The rearrangement joins TRBV10-3 to TRBJ2-2; 7 positions match TRBD1. CDR3 length: 13 residues. Germline V gives CDR1 ENHRY, CDR2 SYGVKD. J gave up 2 bases and V 9 bases, and 3 bases lay outside the gene matches. CDR3 nucleotides: TGTGCCATAGGACAGGAAAACACCGGGGAGCTGTTTTTT. Its protein is CAIGQENTGELFF.

This chain connects TRBV11-3 to TRBJ2-5, with TRBD2 identical over 9 bases. J was trimmed by 6 bases and V by 4 bases; bases with no gene match: 18. Per the germline V gene, CDR1 is SGHNT and CDR2 is YENEEA. The CDR3 totals 18 residues. The CDR3 reads CASSSQTGLAGVLKTQYF. CDR3 coding DNA: TGTGCCAGCAGCTCACAAACGGGATTAGCGGGAGTTTTGAAGACCCAGTACTTC.

In nucleotides, the CDR3 is TGCAGCGTTGAAGTGGGGCTAGCGGGAGGGAGGGGAGAGACCCAGTACTTC. This translates into CSVEVGLAGGRGETQYF. The rearrangement uses TRBV29-1 and TRBJ2-5; 12 bases agree with TRBD2. From germline, CDR1 is SQVTM and CDR2 ANQGSEA. The CDR3 is made up of 17 amino acids. V gave up 1 base and J gave up 4 bases; unmatched junction bases: 10.

The V gene is TRBV18, the J gene TRBJ2-6, with D perhaps being TRBD1 or TRBD2 (5 bases each). The CDR3 is 15 residues long. Germline lookup yields CDR1 KGHSH and CDR2 LQKENI. V lost 8 bases to trimming and J lost 2 bases, with 13 bases between them. CDR3 amino acids: CASPRGLAGANVLTF. The CDR3 DNA reads TGTGCCAGCCCACGGGGCCTGGCTGGGGCCAACGTCCTGACTTTC.

The chain is built from TRBV7-3 and TRBJ2-1; no firm D call. The germline V gene has CDR1 SGHTA and CDR2 FQGTGA. The CDR3 consists of 15 residues. The V and J ends lost 0 bases and 2 bases respectively, with 8 bases between them. The CDR3 sequence: CASSLTARTYNEQFF. The CDR3 coding sequence is TGTGCCAGCAGCTTAACTGCGCGGACCTACAATGAGCAGTTCTTC.

This clone was seen a single time. V gene TRBV11-2 combines with J gene TRBJ2-7; the match to TRBD2 covers 8 bases. With the DNA end fitting TRBJ2-1 better, the J assignment may be wrong. The CDR3 consists of 20 residues. In germline, CDR1 is SGHAT, CDR2 FQNNGV. CDR3 loop: CASSSDRGGSWATSYNEQFF. DNA for the CDR3: TGTGCCAGCAGCTCAGATCGGGGGGGTAGCTGGGCAACCTCCTACAATGAGCAGTTCTTC.

J is TRBJ1-2 and V is TRBV6-5; possibly TRBD1 for D (5 bases). This CDR3 spans 16 amino acids. CDR1 is MNHEY, CDR2 SVGAGI, per germline. Trimming pared 2 bases from V and 8 bases from J, leaving 21 bases between. This chain's CDR3 is CASSYQVSFRAYGYTF. The CDR3 DNA sequence: TGTGCCAGCAGTTACCAAGTCTCGTTCAGGGCGTACGGCTACACCTTC.

In its sample, this clone was seen once. The rearrangement joins TRBV4-2 to TRBJ2-7, with D possibly matching TRBD2 (6 bases). Germline V CDR1 and CDR2: LGHNA, YNFKEQ. Trimming removed 3 bases at V and 9 bases at J, with 12 bases between. The CDR3 sequence is 12 residues long. Here the CDR3 reads CASSQPGGGQYF. CDR3 nucleotide sequence: TGTGCCAGCAGCCAGCCCGGGGGTGGGCAGTACTTC.

This sequence joins TRBV7-6 and TRBJ1-2; tentatively, D is TRBD1 (5 bases). CDR1 is SGHVS, CDR2 FNYEAQ, per germline. This CDR3 has 15 amino acids. Deletions cut 4 bases from V and 4 bases from J, with 16 bases between. The CDR3 bases are TGTGCCAGCAGCTCCAACTCAGGGTTCAGCTATGGCTACACCTTC. Its translation is CASSSNSGFSYGYTF.

The chain joins TRBV4-2 to TRBJ2-3; D may be TRBD2 (6 bases). V lost 1 base and J lost 1, with 9 bases in between. CDR1 is LGHNA and CDR2 is YNFKEQ in the germline V gene. The CDR3 spans 15 residues. CDR3 bases: TGTGCCAGCAGCCAAGGGGCGGGACGCACAGATACGCAGTATTTT. Translation: CASSQGAGRTDTQYF.

The chain is built from TRBV11-1 and TRBJ2-7, with TRBD1 matching 10 bases. The CDR3 runs 14 residues. Trimming cost V 5 bases and J 0 bases; bases outside gene matches: 1. Looked up from germline, CDR1 is SGHAT and CDR2 is FQDESV (reference sequence). In DNA form, the CDR3 reads TGTGCCAGCAGCGACAGGGGGCTCTCCTACGAGCAGTACTTC. This sequence encodes CASSDRGLSYEQYF.

A single count supports this clone. The chain is built from TRBV5-1 and TRBJ2-1; weak D call: TRBD1 (6 bases). Germline assignment: CDR1 SGHRS and CDR2 YFSETQ. The V gene lost 2 bases and the J gene lost 4 bases, with 13 bases spanning the gap. The CDR3 is 15 amino acids. The CDR3 is CASSLQGSRYNEQFF. The CDR3 DNA reads as TGCGCCAGCAGCTTACAGGGTAGTAGGTACAATGAGCAGTTCTTC.

The chain joins TRBV6-4 to TRBJ1-1, with D hard to call. The V end lost 2 bases, the J end lost 4 bases, and 8 bases lay between the germline ends. In germline, CDR1 is MRHNA, CDR2 SNTAGT. The CDR3 is 13 residues long. CDR3 sequence reads: CASSDNGGTEAFF. CDR3 coding DNA: TGTGCCAGCAGTGACAATGGCGGCACTGAAGCTTTCTTT.